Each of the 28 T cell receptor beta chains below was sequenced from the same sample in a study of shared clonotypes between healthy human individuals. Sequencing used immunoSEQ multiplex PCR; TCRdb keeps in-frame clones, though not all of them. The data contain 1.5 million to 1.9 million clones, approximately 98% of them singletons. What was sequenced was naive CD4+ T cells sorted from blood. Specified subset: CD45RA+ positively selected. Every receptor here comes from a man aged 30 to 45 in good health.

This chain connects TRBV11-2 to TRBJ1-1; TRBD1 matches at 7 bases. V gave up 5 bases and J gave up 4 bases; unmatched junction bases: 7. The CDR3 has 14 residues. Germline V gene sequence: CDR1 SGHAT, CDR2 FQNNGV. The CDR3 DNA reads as TGTGCCAGCAGCCCCGAAAGGGGGCGCACTGAAGCTTTCTTT. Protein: CASSPERGRTEAFF.

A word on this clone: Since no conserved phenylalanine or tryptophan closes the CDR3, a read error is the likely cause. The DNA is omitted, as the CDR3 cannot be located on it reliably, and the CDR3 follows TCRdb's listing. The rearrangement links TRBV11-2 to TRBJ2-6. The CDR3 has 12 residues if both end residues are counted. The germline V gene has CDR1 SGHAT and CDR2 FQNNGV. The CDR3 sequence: CASSEPRGPPRI.

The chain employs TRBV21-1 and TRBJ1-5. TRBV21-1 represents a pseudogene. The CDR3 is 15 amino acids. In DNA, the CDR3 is TGTGCCAGCAGCAAAGCAGAATATAGCAATCAGCCCCAGCATTTT. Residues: CASSKAEYSNQPQHF.

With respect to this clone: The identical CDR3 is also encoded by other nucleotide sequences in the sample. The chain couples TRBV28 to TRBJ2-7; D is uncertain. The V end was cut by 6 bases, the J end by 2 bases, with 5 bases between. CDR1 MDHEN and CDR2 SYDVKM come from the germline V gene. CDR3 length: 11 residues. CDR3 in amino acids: CASSHTYEQYF. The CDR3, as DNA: TGTGCCAGCAGCCACACCTACGAGCAGTACTTC.

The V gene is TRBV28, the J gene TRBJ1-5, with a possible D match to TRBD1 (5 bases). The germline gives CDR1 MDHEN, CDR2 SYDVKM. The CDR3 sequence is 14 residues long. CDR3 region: CESRDGGYGEPQHF. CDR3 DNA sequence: TGTGAAAGCAGGGACGGTGGTTACGGGGAGCCCCAGCATTTT. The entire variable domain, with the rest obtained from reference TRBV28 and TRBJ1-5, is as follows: DVKVTQSSRYLVKRTGEKVFLECVQDMDHENMFWYRQDPGLGLRLIYFSYDVKMKEKGDIPEGYSVSREKKERFSLILESASTNQTSMYLCESRDGGYGEPQHFGDGTRLSIL.

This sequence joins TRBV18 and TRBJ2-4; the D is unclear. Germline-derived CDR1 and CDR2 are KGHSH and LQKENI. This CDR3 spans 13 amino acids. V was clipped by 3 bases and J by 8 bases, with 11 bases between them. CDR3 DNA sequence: TGTGCCAGCTCACCGTACCATGGGGACATTCAGTACTTC. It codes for CASSPYHGDIQYF.

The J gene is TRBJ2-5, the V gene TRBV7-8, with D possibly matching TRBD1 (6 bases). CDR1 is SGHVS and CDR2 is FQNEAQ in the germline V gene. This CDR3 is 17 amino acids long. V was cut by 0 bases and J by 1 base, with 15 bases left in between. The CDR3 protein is CASSLAPLGARQETQYF. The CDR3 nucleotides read TGTGCCAGCAGCTTAGCCCCCCTGGGGGCTCGCCAAGAGACCCAGTACTTC. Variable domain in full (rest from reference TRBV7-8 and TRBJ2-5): GAGVSQSPRYKVAKRGQDVALRCDPISGHVSLFWYQQALGQGPEFLTYFQNEAQLDKSGLPSDRFFAERPEGSVSTLKIQRTQQEDSAVYLCASSLAPLGARQETQYFGPGTRLLVL.

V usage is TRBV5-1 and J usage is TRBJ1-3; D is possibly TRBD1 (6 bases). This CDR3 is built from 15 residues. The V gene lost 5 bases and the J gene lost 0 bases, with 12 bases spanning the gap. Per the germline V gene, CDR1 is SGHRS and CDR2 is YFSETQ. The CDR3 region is CASRIGGSSGNTIYF. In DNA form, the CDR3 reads TGCGCCAGCAGAATAGGGGGTTCCTCTGGAAACACCATATATTTT.

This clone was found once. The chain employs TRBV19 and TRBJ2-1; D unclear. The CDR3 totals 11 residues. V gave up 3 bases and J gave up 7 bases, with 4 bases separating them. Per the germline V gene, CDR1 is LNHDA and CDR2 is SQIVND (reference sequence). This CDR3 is CASSIRNEQFF. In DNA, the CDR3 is TGTGCCAGTAGTATTAGGAATGAGCAGTTCTTC.

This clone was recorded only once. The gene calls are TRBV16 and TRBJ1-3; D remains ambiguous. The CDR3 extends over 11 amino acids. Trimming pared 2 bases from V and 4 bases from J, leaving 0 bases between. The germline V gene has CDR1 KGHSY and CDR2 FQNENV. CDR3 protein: CASSQGNTIYF. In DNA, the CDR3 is TGTGCCAGCAGCCAAGGAAACACCATATATTTT.

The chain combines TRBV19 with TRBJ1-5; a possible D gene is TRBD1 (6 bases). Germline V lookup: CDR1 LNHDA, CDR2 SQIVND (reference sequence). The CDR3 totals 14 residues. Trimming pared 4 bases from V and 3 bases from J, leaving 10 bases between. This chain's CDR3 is CASSTGQFNQPQHF. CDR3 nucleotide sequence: TGTGCCAGTAGTACTGGACAGTTCAATCAGCCCCAGCATTTT.

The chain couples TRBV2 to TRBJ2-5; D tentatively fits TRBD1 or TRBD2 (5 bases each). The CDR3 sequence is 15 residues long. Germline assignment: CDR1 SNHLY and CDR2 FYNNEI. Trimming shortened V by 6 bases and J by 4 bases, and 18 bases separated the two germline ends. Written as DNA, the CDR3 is TGTGCCAGCAGGGAGACTGGGACGGATACAGAGACCCAGTACTTC. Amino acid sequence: CASRETGTDTETQYF.

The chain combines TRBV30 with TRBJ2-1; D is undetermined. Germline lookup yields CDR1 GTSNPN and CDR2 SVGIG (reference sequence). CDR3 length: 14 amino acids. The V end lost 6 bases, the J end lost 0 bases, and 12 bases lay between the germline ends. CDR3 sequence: CACRHSSSYNEQFF. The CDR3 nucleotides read TGTGCCTGTAGACACTCGAGCTCCTACAATGAGCAGTTCTTC. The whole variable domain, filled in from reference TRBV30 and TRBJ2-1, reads SQTIHQWPATLVQPVGSPLSLECTVEGTSNPNLYWYRQAAGRGLQLLFYSVGIGQISSEVPQNLSASRPQDRQFILSSKKLLLSDSGFYLCACRHSSSYNEQFFGPGTRLTVL.

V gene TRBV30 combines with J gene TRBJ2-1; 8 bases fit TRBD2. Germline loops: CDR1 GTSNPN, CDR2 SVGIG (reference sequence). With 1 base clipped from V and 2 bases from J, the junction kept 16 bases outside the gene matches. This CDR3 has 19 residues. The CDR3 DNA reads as TGTGCCTGGAGTGGGGGCTGGGTGCGGGAGGCCAAGGCCTACAATGAGCAGTTCTTC. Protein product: CAWSGGWVREAKAYNEQFF.

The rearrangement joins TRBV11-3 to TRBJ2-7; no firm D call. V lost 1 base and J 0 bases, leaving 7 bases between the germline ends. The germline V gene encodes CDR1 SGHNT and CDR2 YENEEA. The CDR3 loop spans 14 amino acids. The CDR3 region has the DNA TGTGCCAGCAGCTTAGGCCAGGACTCCTACGAGCAGTACTTC. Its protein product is CASSLGQDSYEQYF.

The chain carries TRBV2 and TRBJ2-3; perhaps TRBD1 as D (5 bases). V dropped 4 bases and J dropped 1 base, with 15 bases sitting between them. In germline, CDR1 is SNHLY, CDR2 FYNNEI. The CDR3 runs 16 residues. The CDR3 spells CASSGLSTGGTDTQYF. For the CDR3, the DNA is TGTGCCAGCAGTGGTTTATCAACAGGAGGCACAGATACGCAGTATTTT. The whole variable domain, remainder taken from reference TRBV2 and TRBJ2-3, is EPEVTQTPSHQVTQMGQEVILRCVPISNHLYFYWYRQILGQKVEFLVSFYNNEISEKSEIFDDQFSVERPDGSNFTLKIRSTKLEDSAMYFCASSGLSTGGTDTQYFGPGTRLTVL.

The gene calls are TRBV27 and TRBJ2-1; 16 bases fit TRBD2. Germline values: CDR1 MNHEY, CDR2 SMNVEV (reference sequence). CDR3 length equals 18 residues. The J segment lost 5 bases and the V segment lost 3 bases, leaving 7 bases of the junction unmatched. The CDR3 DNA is TGTGCCAGCAGTTTGGGACTAGCGGGAGGGGTCCGAAACAATGAGCAGTTCTTC. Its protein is CASSLGLAGGVRNNEQFF.

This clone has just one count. In DNA form, the CDR3 reads TGTGCCAGCAACCCCACAGGGAACTATGGCTACACCTTC. As protein: CASNPTGNYGYTF. The chain couples TRBV28 to TRBJ1-2; perhaps TRBD1 as D (6 bases). V gave up 7 bases and J gave up 2 bases, with 11 bases separating them. Germline values: CDR1 MDHEN, CDR2 SYDVKM. CDR3 length equals 13 residues.

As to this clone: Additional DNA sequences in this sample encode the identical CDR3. This CDR3 is CASSHSETQYF. The CDR3, as DNA: TGTGCCAGCAGCCATTCCGAGACCCAGTACTTC. The V gene is TRBV14, the J gene TRBJ2-5; D is undetermined. Germline V CDR1 and CDR2: SGHDN, FVKESK. V was pared by 3 bases and J by 5 bases, with 4 bases between. This CDR3 spans 11 amino acids.

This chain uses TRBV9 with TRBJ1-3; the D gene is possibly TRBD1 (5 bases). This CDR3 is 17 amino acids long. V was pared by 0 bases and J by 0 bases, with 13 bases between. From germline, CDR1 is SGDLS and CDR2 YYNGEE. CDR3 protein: CASSVVGSRASGNTIYF. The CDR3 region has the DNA TGTGCCAGCAGCGTAGTGGGCAGCAGGGCCTCTGGAAACACCATATATTTT.

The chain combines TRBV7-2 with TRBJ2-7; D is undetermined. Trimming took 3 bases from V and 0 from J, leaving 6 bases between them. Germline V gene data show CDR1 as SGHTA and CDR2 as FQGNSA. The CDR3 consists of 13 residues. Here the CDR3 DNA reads TGTGCCAGCAGCTTCGGGCACTCCTACGAGCAGTACTTC. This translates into CASSFGHSYEQYF.

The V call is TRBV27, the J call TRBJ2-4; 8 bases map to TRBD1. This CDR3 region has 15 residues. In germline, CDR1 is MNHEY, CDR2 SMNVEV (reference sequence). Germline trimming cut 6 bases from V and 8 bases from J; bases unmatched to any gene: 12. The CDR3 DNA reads TGTGCCAGCAGAGACATAGGGACAGGAGGTCACATTCAGTACTTC. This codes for CASRDIGTGGHIQYF.

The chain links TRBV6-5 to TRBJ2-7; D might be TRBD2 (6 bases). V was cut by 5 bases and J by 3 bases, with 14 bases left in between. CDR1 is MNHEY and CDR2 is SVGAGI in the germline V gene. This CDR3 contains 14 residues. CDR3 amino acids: CASSIAALGYEQYF. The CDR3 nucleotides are TGTGCCAGCAGTATAGCGGCCTTGGGCTACGAGCAGTACTTC.

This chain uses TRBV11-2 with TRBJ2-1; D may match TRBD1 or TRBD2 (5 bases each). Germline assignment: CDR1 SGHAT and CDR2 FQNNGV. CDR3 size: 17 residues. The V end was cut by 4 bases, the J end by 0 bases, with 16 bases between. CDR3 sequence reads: CASSSTRGSDSYNEQFF. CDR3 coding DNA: TGTGCCAGCAGCTCCACCCGGGGCAGTGACTCCTACAATGAGCAGTTCTTC.

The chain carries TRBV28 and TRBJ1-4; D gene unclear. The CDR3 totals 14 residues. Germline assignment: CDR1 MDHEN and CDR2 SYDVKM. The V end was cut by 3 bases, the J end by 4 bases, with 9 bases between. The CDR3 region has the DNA TGTGCCAGCAGTTTGGGCAGAAATAATGAAAAACTGTTTTTT. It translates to CASSLGRNNEKLFF.

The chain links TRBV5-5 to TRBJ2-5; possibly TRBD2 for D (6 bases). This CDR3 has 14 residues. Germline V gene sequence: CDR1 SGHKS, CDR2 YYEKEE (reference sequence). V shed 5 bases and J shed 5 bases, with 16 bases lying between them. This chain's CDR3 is CASRWEVRGETQYF. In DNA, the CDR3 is TGTGCCAGCAGGTGGGAGGTCCGGGGGGAGACCCAGTACTTC.

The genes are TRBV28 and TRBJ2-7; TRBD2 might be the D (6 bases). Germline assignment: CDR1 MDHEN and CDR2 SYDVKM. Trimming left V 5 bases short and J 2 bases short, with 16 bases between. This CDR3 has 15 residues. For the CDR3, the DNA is TGTGCCAGCAGTCCCCCGGGACCGGGAGCCTACGAGCAGTACTTC. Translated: CASSPPGPGAYEQYF.

The CDR3 DNA reads TGTGCCAGCAGCGTAACCGGGACAGGGTCGGTGGGGATGTTTTTT. Its translation is CASSVTGTGSVGMFF. The chain joins TRBV9 to TRBJ1-4; 9 positions match TRBD1. V trimming: 1 base; J trimming: 15 bases; junction bases outside the gene matches: 13. The CDR3 loop spans 15 amino acids. The germline V gene encodes CDR1 SGDLS and CDR2 YYNGEE.